Sequencing of this T cell receptor beta chain was carried out in a study of cytomegalovirus exposure and HLA in healthy donors. The germline V and J ends were trimmed by 3 bases and 7 bases, with 18 bases remaining between them. Germline V lookup: CDR1 SGHTA, CDR2 FQGNSA. This CDR3 is built from 15 residues. Primers for the PCR totalled 60 Vbeta and 13 Jbeta. Using immunoSEQ multiplex PCR, the repertoire was profiled, and TCRdb retains in-frame clones only, with some absent. Among under 200,000 clones, roughly 80% were seen once, and the ten largest hold around 8%. This chain uses TRBV7-2 with TRBJ1-1; the D is unclear. The source is a male donor in good health and CMV-seropositive. Sequenced material: PBMCs. DNA of the CDR3: TGTGCCAGCAGCTTTATTGGGCAGAAAAGAGTTGAAGCTTTCTTT. Encoded protein: CASSFIGQKRVEAFF.